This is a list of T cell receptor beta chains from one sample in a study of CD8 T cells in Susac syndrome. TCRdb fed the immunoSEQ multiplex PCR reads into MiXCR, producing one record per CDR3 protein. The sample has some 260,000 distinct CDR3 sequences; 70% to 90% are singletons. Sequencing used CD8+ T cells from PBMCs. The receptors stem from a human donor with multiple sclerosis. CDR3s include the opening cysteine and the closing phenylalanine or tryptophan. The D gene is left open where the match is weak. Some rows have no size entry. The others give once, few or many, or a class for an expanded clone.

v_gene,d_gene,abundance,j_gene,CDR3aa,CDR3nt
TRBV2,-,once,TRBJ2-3,CATAPGDTFTDTQYF,TGTGCCACCGCCCCTGGGGACACTTTCACAGATACGCAGTATTTT
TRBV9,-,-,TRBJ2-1,CASSVGGEQFF,TGTGCCAGCAGCGTAGGGGGTGAGCAGTTCTTC
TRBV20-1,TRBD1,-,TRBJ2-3,CSARGQGITDTQYF,TGCAGTGCTAGGGGACAGGGGATCACAGATACGCAGTATTTT
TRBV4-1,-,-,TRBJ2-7,CASSQDPREQYF,TGCGCCAGCAGCCAAGACCCCCGGGAGCAGTACTTC
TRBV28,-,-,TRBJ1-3,CASSLPPPGLGSGNTIYF,TGTGCCAGCAGTTTACCCCCCCCGGGCCTTGGCTCTGGAAACACCATATATTTT
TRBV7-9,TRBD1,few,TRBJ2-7,CASSLSRQGDDEQYF,TGTGCCAGCAGCTTATCAAGACAGGGAGACGACGAGCAGTACTTC
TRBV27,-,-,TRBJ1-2,CASSLYPANYGYTF,TGTGCCAGCAGTTTATATCCCGCTAACTATGGCTACACCTTC
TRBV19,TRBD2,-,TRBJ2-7,CASSAGLAGGPYEQYF,TGTGCCAGTAGTGCGGGACTAGCGGGAGGGCCTTACGAGCAGTACTTC
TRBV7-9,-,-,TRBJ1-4,CASRNGGLGEKLFF,TGTGCCAGCAGGAACGGAGGTCTGGGTGAAAAACTGTTTTTT
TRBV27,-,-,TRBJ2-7,CASSLARTESEQYF,TGTGCCAGCAGTTTAGCCCGGACCGAGAGCGAGCAGTACTTC
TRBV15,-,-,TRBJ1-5,CATSSGRDSNQPQHF,TGTGCCACCAGCAGTGGACGAGATAGCAATCAGCCCCAGCATTTT
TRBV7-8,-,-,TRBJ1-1,CASSLGRAGSEAFF,TGTGCCAGCAGCTTAGGAAGGGCTGGGAGTGAAGCTTTCTTT
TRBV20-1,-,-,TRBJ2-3,CSARDLARVLPDTQYF,TGCAGTGCTAGAGATCTTGCGCGGGTGTTGCCAGATACGCAGTATTTT
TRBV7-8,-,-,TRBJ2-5,CASSFALLGNPVQETQYF,TGTGCCAGCAGCTTTGCTTTGTTGGGCAACCCGGTGCAGGAGACCCAGTACTTC
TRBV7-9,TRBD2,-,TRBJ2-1,CASSPRTSGVKLNEQFF,TGTGCCAGCAGCCCTAGGACTAGCGGGGTCAAACTAAATGAGCAGTTCTTC
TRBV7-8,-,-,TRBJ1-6,CASSLWRGVLNSPLHF,TGTGCCAGCAGCTTATGGAGAGGTGTTCTGAATTCACCCCTCCACTTT
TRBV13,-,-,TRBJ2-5,CASSLYPATGRQETQYF,TGTGCCAGCAGCCTATACCCAGCGACAGGCCGACAAGAGACCCAGTACTTC
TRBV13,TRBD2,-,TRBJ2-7,CASSDGTSGYEQYF,TGTGCCAGCAGCGACGGGACTAGCGGCTACGAGCAGTACTTC
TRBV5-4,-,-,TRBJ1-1,CASSPATTEAFF,TGTGCCAGCAGCCCGGCGACCACTGAAGCTTTCTTT
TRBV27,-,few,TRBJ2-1,CASSLGILSSYNEQFF,TGTGCCAGCAGTTTAGGTATCCTAAGCTCCTACAATGAGCAGTTCTTC
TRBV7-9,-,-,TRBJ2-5,CASSLGLADHLQETQYF,TGTGCCAGCAGCTTAGGATTGGCAGATCACCTGCAAGAGACCCAGTACTTC
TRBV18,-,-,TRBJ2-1,CASSPGGPSDEQFF,TGTGCCAGCTCACCAGGAGGGCCAAGCGATGAGCAGTTCTTC
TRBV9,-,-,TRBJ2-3,CASSADSSARDTQYF,TGTGCCAGCAGCGCGGACTCGTCGGCCCGAGATACGCAGTATTTT
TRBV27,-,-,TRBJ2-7,CASSLDGHPRYEQYF,TGTGCCAGCAGTTTGGATGGACACCCCAGATACGAGCAGTACTTC
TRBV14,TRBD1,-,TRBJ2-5,CASSPGQAKETQYF,TGTGCCAGCAGCCCGGGACAGGCGAAAGAGACCCAGTACTTC
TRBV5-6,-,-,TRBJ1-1,CASSRSGRRTEAFF,TGTGCCAGCAGTAGATCGGGGAGACGCACTGAAGCTTTCTTT
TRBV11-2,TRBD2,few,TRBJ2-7,CASSLELAGKLSYEQYF,TGTGCCAGCAGCTTAGAACTAGCGGGTAAACTTTCCTACGAGCAGTACTTC
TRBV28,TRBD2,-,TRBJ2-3,CASRPVAGSPGTDTQYF,TGTGCCAGCAGACCGGTAGCGGGATCTCCTGGCACAGATACGCAGTATTTT
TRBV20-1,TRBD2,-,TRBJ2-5,CSARADSGGEETQYF,TGCAGTGCTAGAGCGGATAGCGGGGGGGAAGAGACCCAGTACTTC
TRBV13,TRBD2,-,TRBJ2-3,CASSSRLAGPTDTQYF,TGTGCCAGCAGCTCCCGACTAGCGGGACCCACAGATACGCAGTATTTT
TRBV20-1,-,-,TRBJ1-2,CSARDFRSNYGYTF,TGCAGTGCTAGAGATTTTCGGTCGAACTATGGCTACACCTTC
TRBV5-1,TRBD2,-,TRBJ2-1,CASSQGLGSEQFF,TGCGCCAGCAGCCAGGGACTAGGAAGTGAGCAGTTCTTC
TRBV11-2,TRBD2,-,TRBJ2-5,CASSLGLGLAGGNQETQYF,TGTGCCAGCAGCCTTGGGTTGGGACTAGCGGGCGGGAACCAAGAGACCCAGTACTTC
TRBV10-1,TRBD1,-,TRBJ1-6,CASSGTANSPLHF,TGCGCCAGCAGCGGGACAGCCAATTCACCCCTCCACTTT
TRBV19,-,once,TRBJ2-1,CASIEGPPYNEQFF,TGTGCCAGTATAGAGGGACCTCCCTACAATGAGCAGTTCTTC
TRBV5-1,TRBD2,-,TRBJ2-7,CASSLPLGTSGRGVYEQYF,TGCGCCAGCAGCCTCCCACTTGGGACTAGCGGGAGAGGGGTCTACGAGCAGTACTTC
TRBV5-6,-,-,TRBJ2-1,CASSLGASGLSLF,TGTGCCAGCAGCTTGGGAGCATCAGGGCTGAGCCTCTTC
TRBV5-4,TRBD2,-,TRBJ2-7,CASSTGLAGGHEQYF,TGTGCCAGCAGCACGGGACTAGCGGGGGGACACGAGCAGTACTTC
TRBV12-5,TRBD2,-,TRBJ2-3,CASTPGLEGDTQYF,TGTGCTAGTACTCCGGGACTAGAGGGAGATACGCAGTATTTT
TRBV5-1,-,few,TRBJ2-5,CASSLPPLRTAQETQYF,TGCGCCAGCAGCTTGCCCCCGTTAAGGACTGCTCAAGAGACCCAGTACTTC